The source of this T cell receptor beta chain is a study of cytomegalovirus exposure and HLA in healthy donors. Study details: Early released data comprised around 85 million unique TCRs from HLA-typed donors. Findings and caveats of the study: Follow-up analysis seemed to connect common viral pathogens with several of the most significant clusters identified. Reports described diagnosis of cytomegalovirus status by the classifier as highly specific and sensitive.

On this clone itself: Its antigen is unknown. The identical CDR3 is also encoded by other nucleotide sequences in the sample.

There are 14 residues in the CDR3. In germline, CDR1 is LGHNA, CDR2 YSLEER. V was cut by 3 bases and J by 4 bases, with 10 bases left in between. Use of 60 Vbeta and 13 Jbeta primers characterized the PCR. The data were produced by immunoSEQ multiplex PCR, yet TCRdb's version contains in-frame clones alone and is incomplete. Among some 98,000 clones listed, about 80% were seen once. Specimen: PBMCs. This receptor was taken from a man aged 40-55 years in good health and CMV-seronegative. The chain couples TRBV4-3 to TRBJ1-5, with a tentative D call TRBD1 (5 bases). CDR3 amino acids: CASSQGTANQPQHF. As DNA, the CDR3 is TGCGCCAGCAGCCAGGGGACTGCAAATCAGCCCCAGCATTTT.